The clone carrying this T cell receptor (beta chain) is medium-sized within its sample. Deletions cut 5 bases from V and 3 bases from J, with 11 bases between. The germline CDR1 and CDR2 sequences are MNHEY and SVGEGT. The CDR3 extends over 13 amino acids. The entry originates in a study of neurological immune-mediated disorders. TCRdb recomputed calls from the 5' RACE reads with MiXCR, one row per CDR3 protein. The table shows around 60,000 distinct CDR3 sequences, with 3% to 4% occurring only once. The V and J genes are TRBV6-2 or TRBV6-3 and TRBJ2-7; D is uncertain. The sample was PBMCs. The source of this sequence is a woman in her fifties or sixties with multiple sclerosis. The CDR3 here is CASSATHNYEQYF. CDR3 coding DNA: TGTGCCAGCAGTGCTACACATAACTACGAGCAGTACTTC.